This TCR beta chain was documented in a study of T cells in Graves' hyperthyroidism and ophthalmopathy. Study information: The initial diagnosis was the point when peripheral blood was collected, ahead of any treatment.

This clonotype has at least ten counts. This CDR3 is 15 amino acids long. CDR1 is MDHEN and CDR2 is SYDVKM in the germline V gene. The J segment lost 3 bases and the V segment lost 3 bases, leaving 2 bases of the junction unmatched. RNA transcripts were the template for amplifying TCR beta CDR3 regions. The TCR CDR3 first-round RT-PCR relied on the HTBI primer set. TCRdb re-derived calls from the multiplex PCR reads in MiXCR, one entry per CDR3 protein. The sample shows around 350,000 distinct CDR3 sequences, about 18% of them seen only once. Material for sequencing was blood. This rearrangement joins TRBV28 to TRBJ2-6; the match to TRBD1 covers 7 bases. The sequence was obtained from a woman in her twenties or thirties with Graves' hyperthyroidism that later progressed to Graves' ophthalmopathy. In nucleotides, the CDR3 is TGTGCCAGCAGTTTTCAGGGGGATGGGGCCAACGTCCTGACTTTC. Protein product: CASSFQGDGANVLTF.